The next 28 T cell receptor beta chains were all read from a single sample in a study of identical twins. TCRdb reprocessed the 5' RACE reads via MiXCR and lists one record per CDR3 protein. Counted here are some 500,000 distinct CDR3 sequences, approximately 22% occurring once; the ten biggest clones make up 0.8% to 1%. These same records also appear under a second study, on T cells expressing NK-cell markers.

The sample was CD4+ T cells sorted from blood. The receptors were sampled from a woman between 18 and 30 years old in good health.

This CDR3 reads CAISEPMRTGANVLTF. The CDR3 nucleotides read TGTGCCATCAGTGAACCCATGAGAACTGGGGCCAACGTCCTGACTTTC. The gene calls are TRBV10-3 and TRBJ2-6; D is unresolved. V lost 3 bases to trimming and J lost 2 bases, with 11 bases between them. The CDR3 has 16 residues. CDR1 and CDR2 (germline): ENHRY, SYGVKD.

The chain carries TRBV12-3 or TRBV12-4 and TRBJ2-7; D unclear. V lost 3 bases, J lost 7 bases, and 19 bases lay in between. The CDR3 runs 15 residues. The CDR3 is CASSFWARWSDEQYF. Written as DNA, the CDR3 is TGTGCCAGCAGTTTTTGGGCGCGGTGGTCTGATGAGCAGTACTTC.

There are a few counts of this clonotype. The gene calls are TRBV29-1 and TRBJ1-1; 10 nucleotides line up with TRBD1. The V segment lost 1 base and the J segment 5 bases; nucleotides outside the gene matches: 16. Per the germline V gene, CDR1 is SQVTM and CDR2 is ANQGSEA. The CDR3 contains 18 residues. The CDR3 here is CSVEVMGQGWIGGTEAFF. DNA of the CDR3: TGCAGCGTTGAAGTGATGGGACAGGGGTGGATTGGGGGGACTGAAGCTTTCTTT.

This clonotype was seen more than once but under ten times. The chain combines TRBV5-1 with TRBJ1-5; a weak D match, TRBD1 (6 bases). Trimming cost V 0 bases and J 7 bases, with 14 bases left between them. Germline V gene lookup returns CDR1 SGHRS and CDR2 YFSETQ. This CDR3 has 15 residues. The CDR3 reads CASSLVGGWGQPQHF. The DNA of the CDR3 is TGCGCCAGCAGCTTGGTCGGGGGCTGGGGCCAGCCCCAGCATTTT.

This clonotype has just a few counts. The rearrangement joins TRBV10-3 to TRBJ2-1; D may be TRBD2 (7 bases). Per the germline V gene, CDR1 is ENHRY and CDR2 is SYGVKD. V was shortened by 6 bases and J by 8 bases, with 20 bases between the two germline ends. The CDR3 is 15 amino acids. CDR3 sequence: CAISEPGGEVHEQFF. The CDR3 DNA reads as TGTGCCATCAGCGAGCCGGGGGGCGAGGTCCATGAGCAGTTCTTC.

For this clonotype: At one end, the junction sequence differs from germline, possibly due to a read error. This chain uses TRBV7-7 with TRBJ2-5, with D tentatively TRBD1 (6 bases). The CDR3 has 14 residues. Germline V gene sequence: CDR1 SSHAT, CDR2 FNYEAQ (reference sequence). CDR3 residues: CASSQGTSTKTQYF. CDR3 sequence (DNA): TGTGCTAGCAGCCAGGGGACCAGTACGAAGACCCAGTACTTC.

This clonotype was counted a few times. CDR3 DNA sequence: TGCAGCGTGGGGTCGGACAGGGACGGCCGGCGGGGAACCTTC. It encodes CSVGSDRDGRRGTF. The chain recombines TRBV29-1 with TRBJ1-2, with 8 bases aligning to TRBD1. V was clipped by 6 bases and J by 14 bases; unmatched bases: 20. Germline-derived CDR1 and CDR2 are SQVTM and ANQGSEA. CDR3 length: 14 residues.

The chain is built from TRBV18 and TRBJ1-5; possible D gene TRBD1, 5 bases. This CDR3 spans 12 amino acids. Germline values: CDR1 KGHSH, CDR2 LQKENI. Trimming took off 2 bases at V and 9 bases at J, with 8 bases between the two ends. The CDR3 here is CASSPGGGPQHF. The CDR3 coding sequence is TGTGCCAGCTCACCAGGGGGTGGGCCCCAGCATTTT.

This clonotype was seen more than once but under ten times. The gene calls are TRBV5-5 and TRBJ2-2; D is unclear. The CDR3 has 14 residues. Germline V gene sequence: CDR1 SGHKS, CDR2 YYEKEE (reference sequence). With 3 bases removed from V and 4 bases from J, the gap between germline ends came to 10 bases. Written as DNA, the CDR3 is TGTGCCAGCAGCTGGAAGGGTAGCACCGGGGAGCTGTTTTTT. It codes for CASSWKGSTGELFF.

This rearrangement joins TRBV6-1 to TRBJ1-1; a possible D gene is TRBD1 (6 bases). The V and J ends lost 7 bases and 1 base respectively, with 13 bases between them. CDR1 and CDR2 from the germline V gene are MNHNS and SASEGT. The CDR3 consists of 14 residues. Here the CDR3 reads CASTEGTRNTEAFF. The CDR3, as DNA: TGTGCCAGCACCGAAGGGACAAGGAACACTGAAGCTTTCTTT.

The chain is built from TRBV29-1 and TRBJ2-3; TRBD1 might be the D (6 bases). Per germline, CDR1 SQVTM and CDR2 ANQGSEA. This CDR3 has 13 residues. V was trimmed by 4 bases and J by 2 bases, leaving 10 bases between them. CDR3 protein: CSVAWGHTDTQYF. CDR3 nucleotides: TGCAGCGTTGCATGGGGACACACAGATACGCAGTATTTT.

This clonotype was counted between two and nine times. The chain employs TRBV7-2 and TRBJ2-3; D is perhaps TRBD2 (5 bases). The V end was cut by 6 bases, the J end by 4 bases, with 8 bases between. CDR1 and CDR2 (germline): SGHTA, FQGNSA. This CDR3 is built from 12 residues. This CDR3 is CASRKAADTQYF. For the CDR3, the DNA is TGTGCCAGCAGAAAAGCGGCAGATACGCAGTATTTT.

This clonotype appeared a single time. This chain uses TRBV2 with TRBJ2-1; D gene unclear. Per the germline V gene, CDR1 is SNHLY and CDR2 is FYNNEI. The CDR3 has 13 residues. V was pared by 7 bases and J by 4 bases, with 11 bases between. The CDR3 coding sequence is TGTGCCAGCACCTACTCGGGTTACAATGAGCAGTTCTTC. Translating gives CASTYSGYNEQFF.

V gene TRBV5-1 combines with J gene TRBJ1-1; 7 nucleotides align to TRBD1. Germline trimming cut 2 bases from V and 0 bases from J; bases unmatched to any gene: 4. CDR1 is SGHRS and CDR2 is YFSETQ in the germline V gene. CDR3 length equals 15 residues. CDR3 sequence reads: CASSFTGTVNTEAFF. The CDR3 coding sequence is TGCGCCAGCAGCTTCACCGGGACAGTGAACACTGAAGCTTTCTTT.

The chain couples TRBV11-2 to TRBJ1-1; weak D call: TRBD1 (5 bases). Germline loops: CDR1 SGHAT, CDR2 FQNNGV. The CDR3 spans 17 residues. Between the trimmed V and J ends, which lost 2 bases and 5 bases, there was a span of 21 bases. The chain's CDR3 is CASSLLRARGRFTEAFF. CDR3 nucleotide sequence: TGTGCCAGCAGCTTACTTCGGGCTAGGGGACGCTTTACTGAAGCTTTCTTT.

This clonotype was recorded many times. J is TRBJ2-7 and V is TRBV3-1; no reliable D call. The ends were cut back, 2 bases at V and 7 bases at J, with 15 bases in the middle. The CDR3 sequence is 14 residues long. Germline values: CDR1 LGHDT, CDR2 YNNKEL (reference sequence). CDR3 loop: CASSQTRRSGEQYF. The CDR3 DNA sequence: TGTGCCAGCAGCCAAACACGACGGTCTGGAGAGCAGTACTTC.

This clonotype has a count of ten or more. V usage is TRBV29-1 and J usage is TRBJ1-2; no reliable D call. Between the trimmed V and J ends, which lost 1 base and 4 bases, there was a span of 13 bases. CDR3 size: 14 residues. Germline-derived CDR1 and CDR2 are SQVTM and ANQGSEA. CDR3 in DNA: TGCAGCGTTGAAGTGCCCGGACCTATCTATGGCTACACCTTC. This encodes CSVEVPGPIYGYTF.

This clonotype turned up a few times. The chain carries TRBV12-3 or TRBV12-4 and TRBJ2-3; D call uncertain. V was clipped by 6 bases and J by 2 bases, with 6 bases between them. This CDR3 has 12 residues. CDR3 in DNA: TGTGCCAGCAGACACTACACAGATACGCAGTATTTT. Residues: CASRHYTDTQYF.

This clonotype was recorded at least ten times. The rearrangement links TRBV7-2 to TRBJ2-3; 7 nucleotides align to TRBD2. The junction had 8 bases not matched to a gene; V was cut back by 1 base and J by 4 bases. The CDR3 consists of 16 residues. Germline lookup yields CDR1 SGHTA and CDR2 FQGNSA. The CDR3 DNA follows: TGTGCCAGCAGCTTAGTGGGGGGGGTTCGGGCAGATACGCAGTATTTT. This gives the protein CASSLVGGVRADTQYF. Based on the CDR3 plus reference TRBV7-2 and TRBJ2-3, the full variable domain is GAGVSQSPSNKVTEKGKDVELRCDPISGHTALYWYRQSLGQGLEFLIYFQGNSAPDKSGLPSDRFSAERTGGSVSTLTIQRTQQEDSAVYLCASSLVGGVRADTQYFGPGTRLTVL.

This clonotype was counted a few times. The V call is TRBV12-3 or TRBV12-4, the J call TRBJ2-7; TRBD2 is a possible D gene (7 bases). V lost 0 bases and J 2 bases, leaving 11 bases between the germline ends. CDR3 length: 15 amino acids. The CDR3, as DNA: TGTGCCAGCAGTTTAGCACGGCGGGGGCCCTACGAGCAGTACTTC. It is translated as CASSLARRGPYEQYF.

This clonotype was seen a handful of times. The chain is built from TRBV27 and TRBJ2-7; D perhaps matches TRBD2 (5 bases). CDR3 size: 12 residues. V lost 7 bases and J 6 bases, leaving 13 bases between the germline ends. Germline CDR1 is MNHEY and CDR2 is SMNVEV (reference sequence). CDR3 coding DNA: TGTGCCAGCACTGGGCAACGGGGCGAGCAGTACTTC. As protein: CASTGQRGEQYF.

This clonotype has more than one count but fewer than ten. The chain combines TRBV12-3 or TRBV12-4 with TRBJ1-1; 7 positions agree with TRBD1. The CDR3 has 15 residues. V trimming: 3 bases; J trimming: 1 base; junction bases outside the gene matches: 5. The CDR3 region is CASSFRTGPNTEAFF. In DNA, the CDR3 is TGTGCCAGCAGTTTTAGGACAGGCCCGAACACTGAAGCTTTCTTT.

The V and J genes are TRBV10-3 and TRBJ1-1; 8 nucleotides match TRBD1. Germline V gives CDR1 ENHRY, CDR2 SYGVKD. This CDR3 region has 14 residues. Germline trimming cut 11 bases from V and 6 bases from J; bases unmatched to any gene: 14. The CDR3 DNA sequence: TGTGCCGCGATCCAGGACAGGGCCTTTCCTGAAGCTTTCTTT. It encodes CAAIQDRAFPEAFF.

This clonotype was seen more than once but under ten times. The V and J genes are TRBV29-1 and TRBJ2-7; no clear D gene. Trimming shortened V by 4 bases and J by 9 bases, and 22 bases separated the two germline ends. CDR3 length: 14 residues. The germline CDR1 and CDR2 sequences are SQVTM and ANQGSEA. The CDR3 nucleotides are TGCAGCGTTGGGACCCGGGCACCGTTTTCGCGGCAGTACTTC. It is translated as CSVGTRAPFSRQYF.

The chain recombines TRBV2 with TRBJ2-1, with D maybe TRBD2 (5 bases). The CDR3 totals 13 residues. V shed 5 bases and J shed 5 bases, with 10 bases lying between them. Germline CDR1 reads SNHLY; CDR2 reads FYNNEI. The CDR3 is CASSPQRDNEQFF. Here the CDR3 DNA reads TGTGCCAGCAGTCCCCAGAGGGACAATGAGCAGTTCTTC.

This clonotype was observed a handful of times. V and J are TRBV20-1 and TRBJ1-3; unclear D gene. From germline, CDR1 is DFQATT and CDR2 SNEGSKA (reference sequence). There are 14 residues in the CDR3. V dropped 6 bases and J dropped 4 bases, with 16 bases sitting between them. The CDR3 DNA reads as TGCAGTGCCGGCTGGCGGGAGGCAGGAAACACCATATATTTT. Its protein product is CSAGWREAGNTIYF.

In this sample, this clonotype turned up a few times. The rearrangement links TRBV12-3 or TRBV12-4 to TRBJ2-1, with no clear D. Trimming removed 1 base at V and 8 bases at J, with 6 bases between. The CDR3 runs to 12 residues. DNA of the CDR3: TGTGCCAGCAGTTTAGTTCAGGATGAGCAGTTCTTC. Translation gives CASSLVQDEQFF.

CDR3 in amino acids: CASSVQQGEEQFF. The CDR3 nucleotides read TGTGCCAGCTCAGTCCAACAGGGGGAAGAGCAGTTCTTC. The rearrangement joins TRBV18 to TRBJ2-1; 8 nucleotides line up with TRBD1. V shed 5 bases and J 10 bases; nucleotides not matched to a gene: 7. The germline V gene has CDR1 KGHSH and CDR2 LQKENI. The CDR3 has 13 residues.